These T cell receptor beta chains were read from a single sample in a study of beta chain features in type 1 diabetes. The protocol was immunoSEQ multiplex PCR, while the TCRdb copy is restricted to in-frame clones and leaves out a portion. This sample yields roughly 230,000 clones, of which roughly 9.6% are seen a single time; just under 0.035% belongs to the top ten. The sequencing input was naive CD4+ T cells from blood. These receptor sequences come from a young woman in good health. Both conserved end residues are part of each CDR3. Each record gives: clone size, V gene, D gene, J gene, CDR3 protein, CDR3 DNA. The D gene is left open where the match is weak. Size is omitted from some rows. Given values are once, few, many or a class for expanded clones.

size: -; V: TRBV14; D: -; J: TRBJ2-1; CDR3: CASSRPGVRYNEQFF; DNA: TGTGCCAGCAGCCGCCCGGGAGTTAGGTACAATGAGCAGTTCTTC
size: few; V: TRBV30; D: -; J: TRBJ1-2; CDR3: CAWSQGAGYTF; DNA: TGTGCCTGGAGTCAGGGTGCTGGCTACACCTTC
size: few; V: TRBV6-1; D: -; J: TRBJ1-1; CDR3: CASSIRSPEHEAFF; DNA: TGTGCCAGCAGTATCCGGAGTCCAGAGCACGAAGCTTTCTTT
size: few; V: TRBV7-2; D: -; J: TRBJ1-1; CDR3: CAFAWRGGRLNTEAFF; DNA: TGTGCCTTTGCGTGGCGGGGGGGCAGGTTGAACACTGAAGCTTTCTTT
size: -; V: TRBV7-8; D: TRBD2; J: TRBJ2-7; CDR3: CASSLAPTSGTHYEQYF; DNA: TGTGCCAGCAGCTTAGCGCCTACTAGCGGGACACACTACGAGCAGTACTTC
size: many; V: TRBV5-4; D: -; J: TRBJ2-1; CDR3: CASSSQGNEQFF; DNA: TGTGCCAGCAGCTCACAGGGTAATGAGCAGTTCTTC
size: -; V: TRBV2; D: TRBD1; J: TRBJ2-4; CDR3: CASRSQGQGGDIQYF; DNA: TGTGCCAGCAGGTCCCAGGGACAGGGGGGAGACATTCAGTACTTC
size: -; V: TRBV4-1; D: -; J: TRBJ1-2; CDR3: CASSSARGRDSHGYTF; DNA: TGCGCCAGCAGCTCGGCAAGGGGGAGAGACAGCCATGGCTACACCTTC
size: few; V: TRBV30; D: -; J: TRBJ2-7; CDR3: CAWSPRQGTRSYEQYF; DNA: TGTGCCTGGAGTCCAAGGCAGGGTACCCGCTCCTACGAGCAGTACTTC
size: -; V: TRBV7-2; D: -; J: TRBJ1-6; CDR3: CASSLGRVINSPLHF; DNA: TGTGCCAGCAGCTTAGGTCGCGTAATTAATTCACCCCTCCACTTT
size: -; V: TRBV4-1; D: TRBD2; J: TRBJ2-3; CDR3: CASSQAGTRLRDTQYF; DNA: TGCGCCAGCAGCCAAGCGGGGACTAGACTGCGAGATACGCAGTATTTT
size: few; V: TRBV6-1; D: -; J: TRBJ1-5; CDR3: CASSVQGINQPQHF; DNA: TGTGCCAGCAGTGTACAGGGAATAAATCAGCCCCAGCATTTT
size: few; V: TRBV18; D: TRBD1; J: TRBJ2-3; CDR3: CASSPGDSTSTDTQYF; DNA: TGTGCCAGCTCACCCGGGGACAGTACTAGCACAGATACGCAGTATTTT
size: -; V: TRBV25-1; D: -; J: TRBJ1-2; CDR3: CASSESARGYTF; DNA: TGTGCCAGCAGTGAATCCGCCAGGGGCTACACCTTC
size: -; V: TRBV6-6; D: TRBD1; J: TRBJ2-5; CDR3: CASRGTVVQETQYF; DNA: TGTGCCAGCAGGGGGACAGTAGTTCAAGAGACCCAGTACTTC
size: few; V: TRBV29-1; D: -; J: TRBJ1-3; CDR3: CSVGSSGNTIYF; DNA: TGCAGCGTCGGTTCCTCTGGAAACACCATATATTTT
size: -; V: TRBV7-9; D: -; J: TRBJ1-1; CDR3: CASSLEEHTEAFF; DNA: TGTGCCAGCAGCTTAGAGGAGCACACTGAAGCTTTCTTT
size: -; V: TRBV6-6; D: -; J: TRBJ2-2; CDR3: CASSYGPGSDTGELFF; DNA: TGTGCCAGCAGTTATGGTCCGGGGAGCGACACCGGGGAGCTGTTTTTT
size: few; V: TRBV5-1; D: -; J: TRBJ2-3; CDR3: CASSFNTDTQYF; DNA: TGCGCCAGCAGCTTCAACACAGATACGCAGTATTTT
size: -; V: TRBV19; D: -; J: TRBJ2-7; CDR3: CASSRTPLRTYEQYF; DNA: TGTGCCAGTAGTAGGACACCGCTCCGGACCTACGAGCAGTACTTC
size: few; V: TRBV29-1; D: -; J: TRBJ1-2; CDR3: CSVTPLAATYGYTF; DNA: TGCAGCGTTACCCCTCTCGCGGCGACTTATGGCTACACCTTC
size: few; V: TRBV18; D: TRBD1; J: TRBJ2-1; CDR3: CASSPLTGAYNEQFF; DNA: TGTGCCAGCTCACCACTGACAGGGGCGTACAATGAGCAGTTCTTC
size: -; V: TRBV9; D: -; J: TRBJ1-1; CDR3: CASSVAPVNTEAFF; DNA: TGTGCCAGCAGCGTAGCTCCGGTTAACACTGAAGCTTTCTTT
size: few; V: TRBV9; D: -; J: TRBJ1-2; CDR3: CASSVASGYGYTF; DNA: TGTGCCAGCAGCGTAGCAAGCGGGTACGGCTACACCTTC
size: few; V: TRBV29-1; D: TRBD1; J: TRBJ1-2; CDR3: CSVESDRAAGYTF; DNA: TGCAGCGTCGAATCTGACAGGGCCGCTGGCTACACCTTC
size: -; V: TRBV5-1; D: TRBD1; J: TRBJ1-5; CDR3: CASSRGQGSIYSNQPQHF; DNA: TGCGCCAGCAGCCGCGGACAGGGCTCCATCTATAGCAATCAGCCCCAGCATTTT
size: -; V: TRBV5-1; D: TRBD2; J: TRBJ2-5; CDR3: CASSFRLAAALGEQYF; DNA: TGCGCCAGCAGCTTTAGACTAGCGGCGGCTCTGGGGGAGCAGTACTTC
size: -; V: TRBV7-2; D: TRBD1; J: TRBJ1-1; CDR3: CASSLGTGYTEAFF; DNA: TGTGCCAGCAGCTTAGGGACAGGGTACACTGAAGCTTTCTTT
size: -; V: TRBV6-5; D: -; J: TRBJ1-2; CDR3: CATRRGNYGYTF; DNA: TGTGCCACCCGCCGGGGGAACTATGGCTACACCTTC
size: -; V: TRBV10-3; D: TRBD1; J: TRBJ2-3; CDR3: CAISGDRGDTQYF; DNA: TGTGCCATCAGTGGGGACAGGGGAGATACGCAGTATTTT
size: few; V: TRBV9; D: TRBD2; J: TRBJ2-1; CDR3: CASSVMAGGPGVDEQFF; DNA: TGTGCCAGCAGCGTAATGGCGGGAGGGCCGGGAGTGGATGAGCAGTTCTTC
size: few; V: TRBV19; D: -; J: TRBJ1-5; CDR3: CASSSKRTRENQPQHF; DNA: TGTGCCAGTAGCTCGAAGAGGACGAGGGAAAATCAGCCCCAGCATTTT
size: -; V: TRBV9; D: TRBD1; J: TRBJ2-7; CDR3: CASSARDRSYEQYF; DNA: TGTGCCAGCAGCGCCCGGGACAGGTCCTACGAGCAGTACTTC
size: -; V: TRBV6-1; D: -; J: TRBJ1-1; CDR3: CASSAKESTEAFF; DNA: TGTGCCAGCAGCGCCAAGGAGTCCACTGAAGCTTTCTTT
size: few; V: TRBV9; D: TRBD1; J: TRBJ2-1; CDR3: CASSGRDRGSSSYNEQFF; DNA: TGTGCCAGCAGCGGACGGGACAGGGGCTCCAGCTCCTACAATGAGCAGTTCTTC
size: -; V: TRBV2; D: -; J: TRBJ2-7; CDR3: CASGKTRAYEQYF; DNA: TGTGCCAGCGGAAAAACCAGGGCCTACGAGCAGTACTTC
size: once; V: TRBV2; D: TRBD1; J: TRBJ1-4; CDR3: CASRPRTGRTNEKLFF; DNA: TGTGCCAGCAGACCACGGACAGGGAGAACTAATGAAAAACTGTTTTTT
size: -; V: TRBV18; D: -; J: TRBJ1-1; CDR3: CASSPRGYTEAFF; DNA: TGTGCCAGCTCACCAAGGGGGTATACTGAAGCTTTCTTT
size: few; V: TRBV10-3; D: TRBD1; J: TRBJ2-7; CDR3: CAISAGQGYDEQYF; DNA: TGTGCCATCAGCGCTGGACAGGGGTACGACGAGCAGTACTTC
size: few; V: TRBV9; D: -; J: TRBJ2-7; CDR3: CASSRVERGEQYF; DNA: TGTGCCAGCAGCCGGGTGGAGCGAGGCGAGCAGTACTTC
size: -; V: TRBV27; D: -; J: TRBJ2-1; CDR3: CASSGAGKGYNEQFF; DNA: TGTGCCAGCAGTGGGGCGGGAAAGGGCTACAATGAGCAGTTCTTC
size: few; V: TRBV19; D: -; J: TRBJ2-6; CDR3: CASSSEGFGANVLTF; DNA: TGTGCCAGTAGTTCTGAGGGTTTTGGGGCCAACGTCCTGACTTTC
size: -; V: TRBV11-2; D: -; J: TRBJ1-1; CDR3: CASSLPGRSTEAFF; DNA: TGTGCCAGCAGCTTACCAGGGAGGAGCACTGAAGCTTTCTTT
size: -; V: TRBV27; D: TRBD2; J: TRBJ2-1; CDR3: CASSLLAGGPGEQFF; DNA: TGTGCCAGCAGTTTATTGGCGGGAGGGCCCGGTGAGCAGTTCTTC
size: few; V: TRBV7-2; D: -; J: TRBJ1-2; CDR3: CASSPSGSVNYGYTF; DNA: TGTGCCAGCAGCCCCTCGGGGAGCGTCAACTATGGCTACACCTTC
size: -; V: TRBV30; D: TRBD2; J: TRBJ2-5; CDR3: CAWIPGGVRETQYF; DNA: TGTGCCTGGATCCCGGGAGGCGTAAGGGAGACCCAGTACTTC
size: -; V: TRBV7-3; D: -; J: TRBJ1-2; CDR3: CASSRSGDYGYTF; DNA: TGTGCCAGCAGCCGTTCAGGGGACTATGGCTACACCTTC
size: -; V: TRBV5-1; D: TRBD1; J: TRBJ2-5; CDR3: CASSDRGETQYF; DNA: TGCGCCAGCAGCGACAGGGGCGAGACCCAGTACTTC
size: few; V: TRBV5-4; D: TRBD1; J: TRBJ2-1; CDR3: CASSTQQGVAYNEQFF; DNA: TGTGCCAGCAGCACACAACAGGGGGTCGCCTACAATGAGCAGTTCTTC
size: few; V: TRBV30; D: TRBD2; J: TRBJ2-7; CDR3: CAWTLTRTSGVGDEQYF; DNA: TGTGCCTGGACCTTAACTAGGACTAGCGGGGTGGGCGACGAGCAGTACTTC
size: many; V: TRBV30; D: -; J: TRBJ2-7; CDR3: CAWGPGDTAKQYF; DNA: TGTGCCTGGGGACCGGGGGATACGGCGAAGCAGTACTTC
size: few; V: TRBV6-6; D: -; J: TRBJ2-3; CDR3: CASSWLHPSSTDTQYF; DNA: TGTGCCAGCAGCTGGCTTCATCCTTCTAGCACAGATACGCAGTATTTT
size: -; V: TRBV5-1; D: -; J: TRBJ2-5; CDR3: CASSRTGQGMGETQYF; DNA: TGCGCCAGCAGTCGGACGGGGCAGGGGATGGGAGAGACCCAGTACTTC
size: few; V: TRBV18; D: TRBD1; J: TRBJ2-7; CDR3: CASSPGQASYEQYF; DNA: TGTGCCAGCTCACCGGGACAGGCTTCCTACGAGCAGTACTTC
size: -; V: TRBV15; D: -; J: TRBJ1-1; CDR3: CATSRVFPGTRDTEAFF; DNA: TGTGCCACCAGCAGAGTCTTTCCCGGGACTAGGGACACTGAAGCTTTCTTT